The 28 T cell receptor beta chains presented below share a single source sample, sequenced in a study of blood T cells in healthy people across ages. Next came a second PCR, run for about 7 to 12 cycles, which used a sample-barcoded 5' primer along with a J-beta primer mix. Each CDR3 protein gets one entry after TCRdb re-called the 5' RACE reads with MiXCR. The sample carries some 1 million distinct CDR3 sequences, 45% recorded once. The sample comprised blood. These receptors were obtained from a woman aged 60-75 years in good health.

The table lists this clonotype with a few counts. V gene TRBV12-3 or TRBV12-4 combines with J gene TRBJ1-2; TRBD1 is a possible D gene (5 bases). The CDR3 consists of 15 residues. Trimming took off 3 bases at V and 4 bases at J, with 15 bases between the two ends. CDR3 residues: CASSFRGLQPYGYTF. The DNA for the CDR3 is TGTGCCAGCAGTTTTAGGGGACTCCAGCCCTATGGCTACACCTTC.

This clonotype was detected only a few times. The chain is built from TRBV2 and TRBJ1-2; D remains ambiguous. V gave up 6 bases and J gave up 7 bases, with 12 bases separating them. This CDR3 region has 12 residues. Germline loops: CDR1 SNHLY, CDR2 FYNNEI. CDR3 region: CASRGGHSGYTF. The CDR3 bases are TGTGCCAGCAGGGGCGGGCATAGTGGCTACACCTTC. Variable domain in full (rest from reference TRBV2 and TRBJ1-2): EPEVTQTPSHQVTQMGQEVILRCVPISNHLYFYWYRQILGQKVEFLVSFYNNEISEKSEIFDDQFSVERPDGSNFTLKIRSTKLEDSAMYFCASRGGHSGYTFGSGTRLTVV.

This sequence joins TRBV6-1 and TRBJ2-4; 16 bases match TRBD2. V was clipped by 6 bases and J by 2 bases; unmatched bases: 13. The CDR3 loop spans 20 amino acids. Germline V gene lookup returns CDR1 MNHNS and CDR2 SASEGT. CDR3 DNA sequence: TGTGCCAGCAGCCTACGTGGGCCGGGACTAGCGGGAGGGCCCAAAAACATTCAGTACTTC. This codes for CASSLRGPGLAGGPKNIQYF.

The chain carries TRBV2 and TRBJ2-4; TRBD2 might be the D (5 bases). V lost 7 bases and J 0 bases, leaving 13 bases between the germline ends. CDR3 length: 15 residues. Germline V gene sequence: CDR1 SNHLY, CDR2 FYNNEI. The CDR3 sequence: CASTGETLAKNIQYF. The CDR3 DNA sequence: TGTGCCAGCACCGGGGAAACCCTAGCCAAAAACATTCAGTACTTC.

The chain employs TRBV4-2 and TRBJ2-7, with 9 bases lining up with TRBD2. CDR3 size: 16 residues. Trimming cost V 7 bases and J 1 base; bases outside gene matches: 11. CDR1 and CDR2 (germline): LGHNA, YNFKEQ. The DNA for the CDR3 is TGTGCCAGCAACCTGGGCACGAGCGGGAGGTCCTACGAGCAGTACTTC. As protein: CASNLGTSGRSYEQYF.

This chain joins TRBV2 and TRBJ1-2; D may be TRBD1 (5 bases). The CDR3 length is 14 residues. The germline V gene has CDR1 SNHLY and CDR2 FYNNEI. Trimming pared 11 bases from V and 2 bases from J, leaving 18 bases between. CDR3 DNA: TGTGCCGTCCGGGGGGGAGTAGCGAACTATGGCTACACCTTC. This encodes CAVRGGVANYGYTF.

In this sample, this clonotype turned up many times. The chain joins TRBV12-3 or TRBV12-4 to TRBJ2-2; 9 bases line up with TRBD1. The CDR3 has 16 amino acids. With V trimmed by 3 bases and J by 6 bases, 8 bases remained unmatched. CDR3 nucleotides: TGTGCCAGCAGTTTTGGGACAGGGAACCCATCCGGGGAGCTGTTTTTT. Translated: CASSFGTGNPSGELFF.

This clonotype has a handful of counts. The V gene is TRBV28, the J gene TRBJ2-7, with 8 bases lining up with TRBD2. In germline, CDR1 is MDHEN, CDR2 SYDVKM. The trim removed 1 base at V and 2 bases at J, leaving 4 bases unmatched. The CDR3 is 15 amino acids. The CDR3 nucleotides are TGTGCCAGCAGTTTATCCGGGAGGGCACCCTACGAGCAGTACTTC. It yields the protein CASSLSGRAPYEQYF.

This clonotype was seen once. The chain employs TRBV27 and TRBJ1-6; no clear D gene. This CDR3 is built from 13 residues. Germline CDR1 and CDR2: MNHEY and SMNVEV (reference sequence). V gave up 0 bases and J gave up 12 bases, with 9 bases separating them. Here the CDR3 reads CASSLSRTRPLHF. The CDR3 DNA sequence: TGTGCCAGCAGTTTATCACGGACCAGACCCCTCCACTTT.

The chain carries TRBV20-1 and TRBJ2-3; D is possibly TRBD2 (5 bases). The V and J ends lost 4 bases and 4 bases respectively, with 18 bases between them. Germline V gives CDR1 DFQATT, CDR2 SNEGSKA (reference sequence). CDR3 length equals 15 residues. The CDR3 bases are TGCAGTGCTAACTACTACTACTTTAGCGCAGATACGCAGTATTTT. Amino acid sequence: CSANYYYFSADTQYF.

The chain is built from TRBV7-6 and TRBJ2-7; 9 positions agree with TRBD1. The CDR3 length is 19 residues. V trimming: 5 bases; J trimming: 7 bases; junction bases outside the gene matches: 24. Germline CDR1 SGHVS, CDR2 FNYEAQ. CDR3: CASSVLTGGARLGQSEQYF. The DNA for the CDR3 is TGTGCCAGCAGCGTCCTAACAGGGGGCGCGCGGCTAGGGCAGTCTGAGCAGTACTTC.

The chain carries TRBV28 and TRBJ2-5, with D maybe TRBD2 (6 bases). CDR1 is MDHEN, CDR2 SYDVKM, per germline. The V and J ends lost 9 bases and 3 bases respectively, with 14 bases between them. The CDR3 is 13 amino acids. CDR3 DNA: TGTGCCAGTTCCCCCGGGGAGGAAGAGACCCAGTACTTC. Translation: CASSPGEEETQYF.

The chain carries TRBV14 and TRBJ2-1; no clear D gene. This CDR3 is 15 amino acids long. V gave up 6 bases and J gave up 0 bases, with 12 bases separating them. Germline CDR1 reads SGHDN; CDR2 reads FVKESK. CDR3 nucleotide sequence: TGTGCCAGCAGTCACTACGGTGGCTCCTACAATGAGCAGTTCTTC. The encoded protein is CASSHYGGSYNEQFF.

The genes are TRBV5-1 and TRBJ2-1; tentatively, D is TRBD2 (5 bases). Germline V CDR1 and CDR2: SGHRS, YFSETQ. Trimming took off 5 bases at V and 9 bases at J, with 21 bases between the two ends. The CDR3 runs 15 residues. The CDR3, as DNA: TGCGCCAGCAGTCCCCTAGCCGGTATATCCCTTGAGCAGTTCTTC. Its translation: CASSPLAGISLEQFF.

J is TRBJ2-5 and V is TRBV5-8; tentative D call: TRBD2 (5 bases). With 1 base removed from V and 5 bases from J, the gap between germline ends came to 18 bases. The CDR3 has 16 amino acids. Looked up from germline, CDR1 is SGHTS and CDR2 is YDEGEE. CDR3 sequence: CASSLQSALRGETQYF. CDR3 DNA sequence: TGTGCCAGCAGCTTGCAATCGGCTTTGAGAGGGGAGACCCAGTACTTC.

Turning to this clonotype: Sequence at one end of the junction differs from germline and may be a read error. This chain uses TRBV9 with TRBJ2-7; perhaps TRBD2 as D (6 bases). Germline V gives CDR1 SGDLS, CDR2 YYNGEE. The CDR3 has 16 amino acids. The CDR3 sequence: CAGSVGGSGDPYEQYF. The CDR3 DNA reads TGTGCCGGCAGCGTAGGTGGTAGCGGAGATCCCTACGAGCAGTACTTC.

The chain is built from TRBV21-1 and TRBJ2-5; the D call of TRBD1 is as the table states it, not checked on the DNA. TRBV21-1 constitutes a pseudogene. There are 15 residues in the CDR3. The CDR3 reads CASSKGQRPGETQYF. The DNA of the CDR3 is TGTGCCAGCAGCAAGGGGCAGAGGCCTGGGGAGACCCAGTACTTC.

Points on this clonotype: One end of the junction varies from germline; a read error may be responsible. The CDR3 spells CASSLRRTSGSYHNEPFF. The CDR3 nucleotides are TGTGCCAGCAGCTTACGGAGGACTAGCGGGAGTTACCACAATGAGCCGTTCTTC. The J gene is TRBJ2-1, the V gene TRBV7-2; 13 bases agree with TRBD2. The germline V gene has CDR1 SGHTA and CDR2 FQGNSA. The CDR3 runs to 18 residues.

Only a few counts were recorded for this clonotype. V is TRBV29-1 and J is TRBJ2-1; D gene unclear. V lost 5 bases and J lost 7, with 12 bases in between. In germline, CDR1 is SQVTM, CDR2 ANQGSEA. The CDR3 has 12 amino acids. CDR3 sequence (DNA): TGCAGCGTTTTCGGGTTTTTAAATGAGCAGTTCTTC. Translation: CSVFGFLNEQFF.

The gene calls are TRBV5-1 and TRBJ2-1, with D perhaps being TRBD1 or TRBD2 (7 bases each). Per the germline V gene, CDR1 is SGHRS and CDR2 is YFSETQ. The V and J ends lost 4 bases and 9 bases respectively, with 26 bases between them. CDR3 size: 17 residues. CDR3 residues: CASSPGLLADPGGEQFF. CDR3 nucleotide sequence: TGCGCCAGCAGCCCGGGTCTTCTAGCGGACCCAGGGGGTGAGCAGTTCTTC.

V gene TRBV21-1 combines with J gene TRBJ2-5; the D call in the table, TRBD1, was not verified against the DNA. TRBV21-1 is listed as a pseudogene. The CDR3 runs to 15 residues. The CDR3 nucleotides read TGTGCCAAAAGAGGCCTCAGGGGGGGTCAAGAGACCCAGTACTTC. Protein product: CAKRGLRGGQETQYF.

This clonotype appeared a few times. The CDR3 region has the DNA TGTGCCAGCAGTTTAGTTCGCGGTATCAATGAGCAGTACTTC. Protein: CASSLVRGINEQYF. V gene TRBV12-3 or TRBV12-4 combines with J gene TRBJ2-5, with D hard to call. The CDR3 spans 14 residues. With 1 base removed from V and 11 bases from J, the gap between germline ends came to 17 bases.

The chain carries TRBV20-1 and TRBJ2-2, with 9 nucleotides matching TRBD2. The ends lost 5 bases at V and 5 bases at J; junction bases unmatched: 9. Per germline, CDR1 DFQATT and CDR2 SNEGSKA (reference sequence). CDR3 length: 15 residues. CDR3 coding DNA: TGCAGTGCTTTTAGCGGGAGCCCCCAAACCGGGGAGCTGTTTTTT. This sequence encodes CSAFSGSPQTGELFF.

This clonotype was counted between two and nine times. V usage is TRBV7-9 and J usage is TRBJ2-1, with a tentative D call TRBD1 (7 bases). The CDR3 sequence is 14 residues long. Germline lookup yields CDR1 SEHNR and CDR2 FQNEAQ (reference sequence). V gave up 6 bases and J gave up 5 bases, with 14 bases separating them. CDR3 region: CASRWTGGDNEQFF. The CDR3 bases are TGTGCCAGCAGGTGGACAGGAGGGGACAATGAGCAGTTCTTC. Combining the CDR3 with reference TRBV7-9 and TRBJ2-1 gives the whole variable domain DTGVSQNPRHKITKRGQNVTFRCDPISEHNRLYWYRQTLGQGPEFLTYFQNEAQLEKSRLLSDRFSAERPKGSFSTLEIQRTEQGDSAMYLCASRWTGGDNEQFFGPGTRLTVL.

The rearrangement links TRBV10-3 to TRBJ2-2; either TRBD1 or TRBD2 may supply D (5 bases each). Germline CDR1 and CDR2: ENHRY and SYGVKD. V was trimmed by 6 bases and J by 5 bases, leaving 13 bases between them. CDR3 length: 14 residues. CDR3 coding DNA: TGTGCCATCAGGCAGGGAGAAGGGACCGGGGAGCTGTTTTTT. This codes for CAIRQGEGTGELFF.

V and J are TRBV4-1 and TRBJ2-6, with D perhaps matching TRBD1 (6 bases). V shed 3 bases and J shed 1 base, with 10 bases lying between them. The CDR3 runs to 16 residues. CDR1 and CDR2 from the germline V gene are MGHRA and YSYEKL. The CDR3, as DNA: TGCGCCAGCAGCCAGGGGGCCCGGTCTGGGGCCAACGTCCTGACTTTC. Translating gives CASSQGARSGANVLTF.

In its sample, this clonotype was seen many times. The chain joins TRBV12-3 or TRBV12-4 to TRBJ1-5, with D uncertain. Trimming took off 3 bases at V and 6 bases at J, with 9 bases between the two ends. This CDR3 is built from 13 residues. The CDR3 DNA reads TGTGCCAGCAGTTTGTTGCGGGTTCAGCCCCAGCATTTT. Encoded protein: CASSLLRVQPQHF.

This chain uses TRBV9 with TRBJ2-5; tentative D call: TRBD1 (6 bases). CDR3 size: 16 residues. Per the germline V gene, CDR1 is SGDLS and CDR2 is YYNGEE. Deletions cut 4 bases from V and 4 bases from J, with 20 bases between. Here the CDR3 DNA reads TGTGCCAGCAGCTCCCGGGGACAAAGTGATCGAGAGACCCAGTACTTC. Encoded protein: CASSSRGQSDRETQYF.